This T cell receptor (beta chain) came from a study of T cells in Graves' hyperthyroidism and ophthalmopathy. Study summary: Sampling of peripheral blood happened at initial diagnosis, prior to any treatment.

General study findings and limits: Clonotypes that were expanded in thyroid above 0.001 mostly appeared in blood too.

RNA transcripts were the template for amplifying TCR beta CDR3 regions. When the TCR CDR3 underwent first-round RT-PCR, the HTBI primer set was used. TCRdb reprocessed the multiplex PCR reads with MiXCR, giving one entry per CDR3 protein. Of hundreds of thousands of distinct CDR3 sequences listed, 15% to 20% were seen once; the top ten hold 3.5% to 4%. The table lists this clonotype with many counts. Its antigen is unidentified. The clonotype originates from a woman aged 25 to 39 with Graves' hyperthyroidism. Sequencing was carried out using blood.

The CDR3 DNA sequence: TGTGCCAGCAGTTCGGGACTAAGCTCCTACAATGAGCAGTTCTTC. Translation: CASSSGLSSYNEQFF. J is TRBJ2-1 and V is TRBV27, with 7 bases identical to TRBD2. The J segment lost 0 bases and the V segment lost 4 bases, leaving 3 bases of the junction unmatched. Germline lookup yields CDR1 MNHEY and CDR2 SMNVEV (reference sequence). The CDR3 spans 15 residues.